Listed below are T cell receptor beta chains from one sample, sequenced in a study of control samples from healthy donors and cancer patients. This table comes from immunoSEQ multiplex PCR, and its TCRdb copy is limited to in-frame clones, with some not included. The sample has approximately 87,000 clones, 93% seen once. The material sequenced was PBMCs. Every receptor here comes from a middle-aged woman with lung cancer. Both conserved end residues are part of each CDR3. Fields, in order: CDR3 protein, CDR3 DNA, D gene, J gene, V gene, clone size. A D gene is named only where the DNA matches it firmly. Size is omitted from some rows. Given values are once, few, many or a class for expanded clones.

CASSLGTGQPQHF TGTGCCAGCAGCTTAGGGACGGGTCAGCCCCAGCATTTT NA TRBJ1-5 TRBV7-2 NA
CASSPPWRKLFF TGTGCCAGCAGCCCACCCTGGAGGAAACTGTTTTTT NA TRBJ1-4 TRBV28 NA
CASSFRLGSQETQYF TGTGCCAGCAGTTTCCGACTAGGCTCCCAAGAGACCCAGTACTTC NA TRBJ2-5 TRBV27 NA
CASSPRGAGLQETQYF TGTGCCAGCAGCCCACGGGGAGCCGGACTCCAAGAGACCCAGTACTTC NA TRBJ2-5 TRBV9 once
CASSQGFSPLHF TGTGCCAGCAGCCAAGGTTTTTCACCCCTCCACTTT NA TRBJ1-6 TRBV3-1/TRBV3-2 NA
CASSLVREGEQYF TGTGCCAGCAGCTTGGTCAGGGAAGGCGAGCAGTACTTC NA TRBJ2-7 TRBV7-8 NA
CASSELWRQGSYEQYF TGTGCCAGCAGTGAACTCTGGAGACAGGGGAGCTACGAGCAGTACTTC TRBD1 TRBJ2-7 TRBV2 NA
CASSFSRELGEQYF TGTGCCAGCAGCTTCTCCAGGGAATTAGGCGAGCAGTACTTC NA TRBJ2-7 TRBV7-9 NA
CASSLDYGSGARTDTQYF TGTGCCAGCAGCTTAGATTATGGAAGCGGGGCGCGCACAGATACGCAGTATTTT TRBD2 TRBJ2-3 TRBV11-2 once
CASSSAGVSNQPQHF TGTGCCAGCAGCTCCGCCGGGGTGAGCAATCAGCCCCAGCATTTT NA TRBJ1-5 TRBV28 NA
CASSTGQGYEQYF TGTGCCAGCAGCACTGGACAGGGGTACGAGCAGTACTTC TRBD1 TRBJ2-7 TRBV9 NA
CASSLAGSGDYEQYF TGCGCCAGCAGCTTGGCCGGGTCCGGGGACTACGAGCAGTACTTC NA TRBJ2-7 TRBV5-1 NA
CASSQKAPWTALGTQYF TGTGCCAGCAGCCAAAAAGCCCCATGGACCGCCCTCGGGACCCAGTACTTC NA TRBJ2-5 TRBV3-1/TRBV3-2 NA
CASTFSRMNTEAFF TGTGCCAGTACTTTTTCGAGGATGAACACTGAAGCTTTCTTT NA TRBJ1-1 TRBV19 once
CSVVGNSYEQYF TGCAGCGTTGTGGGCAACTCCTACGAGCAGTACTTC NA TRBJ2-7 TRBV29-1 NA
CASSPWKGYNEQFF TGTGCCAGCTCACCATGGAAGGGCTACAATGAGCAGTTCTTC NA TRBJ2-1 TRBV18 NA